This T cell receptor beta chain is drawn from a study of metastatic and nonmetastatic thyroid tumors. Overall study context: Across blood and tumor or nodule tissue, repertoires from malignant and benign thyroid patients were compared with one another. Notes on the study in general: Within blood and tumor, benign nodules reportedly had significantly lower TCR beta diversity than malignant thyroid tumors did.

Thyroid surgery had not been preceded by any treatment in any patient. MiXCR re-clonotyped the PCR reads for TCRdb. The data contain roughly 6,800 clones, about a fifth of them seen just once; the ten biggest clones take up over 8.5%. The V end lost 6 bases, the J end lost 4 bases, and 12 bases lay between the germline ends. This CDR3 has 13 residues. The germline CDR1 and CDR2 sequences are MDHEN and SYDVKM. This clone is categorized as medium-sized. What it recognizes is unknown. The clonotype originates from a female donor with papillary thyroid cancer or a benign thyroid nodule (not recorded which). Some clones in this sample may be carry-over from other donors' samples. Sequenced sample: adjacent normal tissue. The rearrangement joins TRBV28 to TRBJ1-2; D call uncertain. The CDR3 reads CASRPGIVYGYTF. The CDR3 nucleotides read TGTGCCAGCAGGCCCGGGATCGTCTATGGCTACACCTTC.